This T cell receptor (beta chain) is drawn from a study of T cells expressing NK-cell markers. The cDNA for TCR beta came from 5'RACE template switching with UMIs. TCRdb re-called the 5' RACE reads; one entry per CDR3 protein, DNA not given. The repertoire shows roughly 300,000 distinct CDR3 sequences; the top ten hold 4% to 5%. Germline loops: CDR1 SGHTA, CDR2 FQGNSA. The CDR3 is made up of 15 amino acids. Material for sequencing was blood T cells: a sorted CD56 or NKG2C T cell subset, CD4+ or CD8+ T cells, or bulk PBMC T cells (not recorded which). This clonotype was sampled from a woman aged 18 to 75 in good health. The V gene is TRBV7-2, the J gene TRBJ1-4; checking the TCRdb D call of TRBD1 is not possible without DNA. CDR3 loop: CASSPLGTGVEKLFF.